One T cell receptor beta chain is described in this entry. The target antigen is unknown. The sample belongs to a study of CD8 T cells in Susac syndrome. Reverse transcription of roughly 0.5 to 1 ug RNA was carried out with random hexamers. Across 54 Vbeta and 13 Jbeta, immunoSEQ multiplex PCR amplified TCR beta CDR3. TCRdb processed the immunoSEQ multiplex PCR reads anew with MiXCR; each CDR3 protein has one entry. The sample yields over 100,000 distinct CDR3 sequences, about 93% seen once. Findings and limits, study-wide: Susac-specific public clones were found in total CD8+ and CD8+ TEMRA repertoires, numbering roughly 15 and five, respectively. Peak Susac CD8+ clonal expansion occurred in TEMRA cells and active patients.

The CDR3 has 12 residues. Between the trimmed V and J ends, which lost 4 bases and 7 bases, there was a span of 11 bases. Germline CDR1 reads SQVTM; CDR2 reads ANQGSEA. The patients with Susac syndrome satisfied recently defined diagnostic criteria for either definite or probable disease. The chain recombines TRBV29-1 with TRBJ2-1; a possible D gene is TRBD2 (7 bases). Sequences were obtained from CD8+ T cells from PBMCs. This TCR came from a human donor with Susac syndrome. CDR3 sequence (DNA): TGCAGCGTTGTACAGGGAGGGAATGAGCAGTTCTTC. This codes for CSVVQGGNEQFF.